This T cell receptor beta chain was identified during a study of blood T cells in healthy people across ages. PCR was performed a second time for 7 to 11 cycles using a sample-barcoded 5' primer and a J-beta primer mix. Using its own MiXCR run on the 5' RACE reads, TCRdb lists one record per CDR3 protein. The table lists over a million distinct CDR3 sequences, under 55% of them singletons. This CDR3 contains 15 residues. The germline V gene encodes CDR1 SGHAT and CDR2 FQNNGV. With 3 bases removed from V and 10 bases from J, the gap between germline ends came to 19 bases. The source of this sequence is a woman aged 18-29 years in good health. V and J are TRBV11-2 and TRBJ2-1; D remains unclear. Material: blood. The chain's CDR3 is CASSLVRTPEAEQFF. CDR3 coding DNA: TGTGCCAGCAGCTTGGTGAGAACCCCCGAGGCGGAGCAGTTCTTC. The variable domain in full, with the rest retrieved from reference TRBV11-2 and TRBJ2-1, is EAGVAQSPRYKIIEKRQSVAFWCNPISGHATLYWYQQILGQGPKLLIQFQNNGVVDDSQLPKDRFSAERLKGVDSTLKIQPAKLEDSAVYLCASSLVRTPEAEQFFGPGTRLTVL.